Listed here is a single T cell receptor beta chain. Its antigen is not identified. No infections or other immune events were documented during collection. Germline values: CDR1 SGHNT, CDR2 YYREEE (reference sequence). This CDR3 has 15 residues. Trimming shortened V by 4 bases and J by 6 bases, and 19 bases separated the two germline ends. This sample is drawn from a study of identifying expanded T cells in peripheral blood. General study points: Over about two and four weeks, about 15 and 19 clones changed, versus around 1.2 between replicates. Variance in clone template counts between approximately two-week samples significantly increased with total template count across all healthy donors.

The table came from immunoSEQ multiplex PCR; TCRdb's copy has only in-frame clones and leaves some out. The sample lists around 60,000 clones; around four fifths were seen once. The receptor comes from a person between 18 and 75 years old in good health. Specimen: blood. V and J are TRBV5-4 and TRBJ1-1; no definite D call. The CDR3 nucleotides are TGTGCCAGCAGCCCAACCCTTGAGGTCTGGGCTGAAGCTTTCTTT. Translated, it gives CASSPTLEVWAEAFF.